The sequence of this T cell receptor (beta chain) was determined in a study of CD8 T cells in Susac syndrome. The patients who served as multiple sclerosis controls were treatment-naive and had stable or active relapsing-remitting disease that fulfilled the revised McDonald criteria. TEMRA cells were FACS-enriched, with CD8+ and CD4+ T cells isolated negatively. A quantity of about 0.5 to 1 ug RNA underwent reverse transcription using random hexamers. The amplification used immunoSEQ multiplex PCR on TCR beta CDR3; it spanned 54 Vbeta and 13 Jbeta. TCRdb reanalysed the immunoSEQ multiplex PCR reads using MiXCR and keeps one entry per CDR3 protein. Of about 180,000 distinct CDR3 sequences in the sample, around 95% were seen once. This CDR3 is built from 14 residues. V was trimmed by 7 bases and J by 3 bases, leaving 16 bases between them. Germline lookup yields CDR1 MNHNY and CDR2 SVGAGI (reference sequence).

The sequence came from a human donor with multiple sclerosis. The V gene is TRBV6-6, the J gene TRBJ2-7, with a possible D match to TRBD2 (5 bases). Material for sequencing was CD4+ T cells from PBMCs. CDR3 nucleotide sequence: TGTGCCAGCAACCCCCGGGAAAGGGTCTACGAGCAGTACTTC. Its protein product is CASNPRERVYEQYF.